A single sample is the source of the 12 T cell receptor beta chains below, sequenced in a study of CD8 T cells in Susac syndrome (dated by TCRdb to 2018 to 2020). Receptor libraries were prepared by the immunoSEQ multiplex PCR assay. RNA was extracted using the RNeasy kit, and about 0.45 to 1 ug of the RNA was reverse transcribed with random hexamers. TCRdb reworked the public reads: Q25 trimming with fastp, MiXCR clone assembly, productive beta chains retained. CDR3 protein sequences are deduplicated, and each keeps its most common genes and DNA. In all, the sample holds 150,000 to 200,000 distinct CDR3 sequences, and roughly 95% of those were seen once. The ten largest account for almost 0.095% of the sample. The specimen was CD4+ T cells from PBMCs. Source of these receptors: a human donor with multiple sclerosis.

This chain connects TRBV5-1 to TRBJ2-2; 10 bases match TRBD1. Germline CDR1 SGHRS, CDR2 YFSETQ. The CDR3 consists of 16 residues. J lost 3 bases, V lost 4 bases, and 6 bases had no gene match. DNA for the CDR3: TGCGCCAGCAGCCTCCTTGGGACAGGGGACACCGGGGAGCTGTTTTTT. Protein sequence: CASSLLGTGDTGELFF.

This clonotype was counted a single time. The rearrangement links TRBV7-9 to TRBJ2-5; D is perhaps TRBD2 (6 bases). The V end was cut by 5 bases, the J end by 3 bases, with 13 bases between. The CDR3 consists of 14 residues. CDR1 SEHNR and CDR2 FQNEAQ come from the germline V gene (reference sequence). In DNA form, the CDR3 reads TGTGCCAGCAGCCCCCCTGGCGGGGAAGAGACCCAGTACTTC. It codes for CASSPPGGEETQYF.

The gene calls are TRBV11-3 and TRBJ1-1; perhaps TRBD1 as D (5 bases). CDR3 size: 13 residues. Trimming took off 3 bases at V and 1 base at J, with 6 bases between the two ends. Looked up from germline, CDR1 is SGHNT and CDR2 is YENEEA. The CDR3 DNA follows: TGTGCCAGCAGCTTCGACAGGAACACTGAAGCTTTCTTT. It translates to CASSFDRNTEAFF.

The V and J genes are TRBV19 and TRBJ1-1, with D unclear. This CDR3 is 14 amino acids long. The germline gives CDR1 LNHDA, CDR2 SQIVND (reference sequence). V was pared by 1 base and J by 3 bases, with 9 bases between. The CDR3 nucleotides are TGTGCCAGTAGTATAGGAGACGGATACACTGAAGCTTTCTTT. Translating it yields CASSIGDGYTEAFF. The full variable domain, its missing parts supplied by reference TRBV19 and TRBJ1-1, is DGGITQSPKYLFRKEGQNVTLSCEQNLNHDAMYWYRQDPGQGLRLIYYSQIVNDFQKGDIAEGYSVSREKKESFPLTVTSAQKNPTAFYLCASSIGDGYTEAFFGQGTRLTVV.

This clonotype appeared once. This sequence joins TRBV12-3 or TRBV12-4 and TRBJ1-2; possible D gene TRBD1, 6 bases. V dropped 2 bases and J dropped 2 bases, with 9 bases sitting between them. The CDR3 extends over 14 amino acids. CDR3 bases: TGTGCCAGCAGTTTATTAGGGGGGAACTATGGCTACACCTTC. Translated: CASSLLGGNYGYTF.

The V gene is TRBV5-1, the J gene TRBJ2-6; D tentatively fits TRBD1 or TRBD2 (6 bases each). The ends were cut back, 4 bases at V and 0 bases at J, with 17 bases in the middle. This CDR3 has 18 amino acids. CDR1 is SGHRS and CDR2 is YFSETQ in the germline V gene. The CDR3 coding sequence is TGCGCCAGCAGCACCGGGGGCACAGGACTCTCTGGGGCCAACGTCCTGACTTTC. It encodes CASSTGGTGLSGANVLTF.

The sample holds one count of this clonotype. V usage is TRBV30 and J usage is TRBJ1-2; D gene unclear. The V and J ends lost 3 bases and 4 bases respectively, with 9 bases between them. This CDR3 contains 12 residues. Germline CDR1 and CDR2: GTSNPN and SVGIG (reference sequence). The CDR3 spells CAWSGNSYGYTF. The CDR3 coding sequence is TGTGCCTGGAGCGGGAACAGCTATGGCTACACCTTC.

This clonotype was found once. The chain has TRBV23-1 and TRBJ1-1; D gene uncertain. TRBV23-1 is an ORF for which the function is uncertain. The germline V and J ends were trimmed by 4 bases and 1 base, with 13 bases remaining between them. This CDR3 spans 15 amino acids. The CDR3 sequence: CASSLKVEGNTEAFF. For the CDR3, the DNA is TGCGCCAGCAGTCTCAAAGTGGAGGGGAACACTGAAGCTTTCTTT.

This clonotype was found a few times. This rearrangement joins TRBV6-5 to TRBJ2-7, with 8 bases fitting TRBD1. Germline assignment: CDR1 MNHEY and CDR2 SVGAGI. The trim removed 2 bases at V and 3 bases at J, leaving 3 bases unmatched. The CDR3 runs to 14 residues. The CDR3 nucleotides read TGTGCCAGCAGTTACACAGGGGGTCACTACGAGCAGTACTTC. Protein product: CASSYTGGHYEQYF.

This clonotype has just a few counts. The V call is TRBV3-1, the J call TRBJ2-5; D ambiguous. The germline gives CDR1 LGHDT, CDR2 YNNKEL (reference sequence). The CDR3 loop spans 12 amino acids. V was cut by 2 bases and J by 11 bases, with 12 bases left in between. CDR3 in amino acids: CASSQMNAVQYF. As DNA, the CDR3 is TGTGCCAGCAGCCAAATGAATGCGGTACAGTACTTC.

The chain is built from TRBV25-1 and TRBJ2-5; the match to TRBD2 covers 8 bases. In germline, CDR1 is MGHDK, CDR2 SYGVNS. The ends lost 7 bases at V and 2 bases at J; junction bases unmatched: 9. CDR3 length: 15 residues. In DNA, the CDR3 is TGTGCCAGCACAACCAGGGCGGGAGGACAAGAGACCCAGTACTTC. This encodes CASTTRAGGQETQYF.

This sequence joins TRBV24-1 and TRBJ2-3; D gene uncertain. The CDR3 extends over 13 amino acids. The V end lost 2 bases, the J end lost 4 bases, and 6 bases lay between the germline ends. Germline V lookup: CDR1 KGHDR, CDR2 SFDVKD. The CDR3 is CATSDSNSDTQYF. For the CDR3, the DNA is TGTGCCACCAGTGATTCCAACTCAGATACGCAGTATTTT.